The T cell receptor beta chain under discussion was sequenced for a study of early T cells in non-severe SARS-CoV-2 infection. Background on the study: Sequenced material consisted of bulk RNA (from unsorted whole blood), and chains were unpaired.

Looked up from germline, CDR1 is SEHNR and CDR2 is FQNEAQ (reference sequence). The CDR3 has 15 residues. V trimming: 5 bases; J trimming: 5 bases; junction bases outside the gene matches: 8. Whole-study results and caveats: VDJdb matching favored anti-spike CD8 responses, missing private and CD4 specificities.

This clonotype has ten or more counts. Its antigen is still unknown. Molecules of cDNA were individually given unique molecular identifiers that were attached to them. One entry per CDR3 protein, called by TCRdb with MiXCR from the 5' RACE reads. The sample shows tens of thousands of distinct CDR3 sequences, about 6.5% of them seen only once. Input material: whole blood. This clonotype originated in an adult who was a healthcare worker with PCR-confirmed SARS-CoV-2 infection or an uninfected control (not recorded which). The gene calls are TRBV7-9 and TRBJ2-1, with 8 bases identical to TRBD2. The CDR3 loop reads CASSRSGLDHNEQFF. The CDR3, as DNA: TGTGCCAGCAGCCGATCGGGACTAGATCACAATGAGCAGTTCTTC.